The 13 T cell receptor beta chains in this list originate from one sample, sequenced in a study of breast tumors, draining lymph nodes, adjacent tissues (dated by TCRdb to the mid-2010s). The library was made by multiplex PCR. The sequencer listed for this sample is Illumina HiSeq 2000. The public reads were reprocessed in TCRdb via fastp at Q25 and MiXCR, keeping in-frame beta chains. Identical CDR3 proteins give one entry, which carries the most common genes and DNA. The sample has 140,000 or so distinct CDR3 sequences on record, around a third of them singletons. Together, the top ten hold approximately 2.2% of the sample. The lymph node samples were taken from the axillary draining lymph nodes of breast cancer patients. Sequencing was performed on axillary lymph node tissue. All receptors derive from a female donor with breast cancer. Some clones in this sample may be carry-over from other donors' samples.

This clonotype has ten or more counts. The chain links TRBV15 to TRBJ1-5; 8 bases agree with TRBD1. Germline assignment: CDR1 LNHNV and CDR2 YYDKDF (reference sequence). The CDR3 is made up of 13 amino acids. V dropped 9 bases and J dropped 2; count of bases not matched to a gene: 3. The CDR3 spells CATGQVGNQPQHF. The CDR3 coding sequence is TGTGCCACGGGACAGGTCGGCAATCAGCCCCAGCATTTT.

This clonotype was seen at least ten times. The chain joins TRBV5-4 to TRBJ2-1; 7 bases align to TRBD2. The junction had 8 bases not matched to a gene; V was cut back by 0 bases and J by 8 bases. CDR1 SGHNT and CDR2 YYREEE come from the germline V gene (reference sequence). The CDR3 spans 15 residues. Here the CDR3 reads CASSLGGRGRDEQFF. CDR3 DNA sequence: TGTGCCAGCAGCTTGGGGGGTCGGGGGAGGGATGAGCAGTTCTTC.

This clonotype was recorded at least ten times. Here the CDR3 DNA reads TGTGCCAGCAGCCAGGGGGCGGAGACCCAGTACTTC. It is translated as CASSQGAETQYF. V usage is TRBV25-1 and J usage is TRBJ2-5; TRBD1 matches at 8 bases. The V gene end was trimmed by 6 bases and the J gene end by 5 bases; junction bases not matched to a gene: 2. Germline-derived CDR1 and CDR2 are MGHDK and SYGVNS. The CDR3 length is 12 residues.

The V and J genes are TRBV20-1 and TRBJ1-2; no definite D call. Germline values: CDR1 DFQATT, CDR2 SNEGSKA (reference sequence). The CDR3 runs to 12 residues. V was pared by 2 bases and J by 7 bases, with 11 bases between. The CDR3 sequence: CSARTELAGYTF. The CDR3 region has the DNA TGCAGTGCTAGAACAGAGTTGGCTGGCTACACCTTC.

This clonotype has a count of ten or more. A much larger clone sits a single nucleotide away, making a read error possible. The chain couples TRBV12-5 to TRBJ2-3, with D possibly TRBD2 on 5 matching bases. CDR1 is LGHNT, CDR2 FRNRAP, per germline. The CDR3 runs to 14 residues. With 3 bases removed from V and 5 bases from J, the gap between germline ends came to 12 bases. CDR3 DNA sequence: TGTGCTAGTGGTTTCACCCAACTAGGAGATACGCAGTATTTT. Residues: CASGFTQLGDTQYF.

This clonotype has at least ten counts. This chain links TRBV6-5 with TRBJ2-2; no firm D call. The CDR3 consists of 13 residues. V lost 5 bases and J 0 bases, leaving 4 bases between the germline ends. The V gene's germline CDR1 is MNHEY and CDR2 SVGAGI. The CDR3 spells CASSVTNTGELFF. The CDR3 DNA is TGTGCCAGCAGTGTCACGAACACCGGGGAGCTGTTTTTT.

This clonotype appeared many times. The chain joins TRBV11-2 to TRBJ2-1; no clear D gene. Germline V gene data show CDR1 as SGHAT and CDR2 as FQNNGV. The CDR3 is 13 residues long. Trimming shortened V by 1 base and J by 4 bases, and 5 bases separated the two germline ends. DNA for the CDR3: TGTGCCAGCAGCTTAGGCACTTACAATGAGCAGTTCTTC. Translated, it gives CASSLGTYNEQFF.

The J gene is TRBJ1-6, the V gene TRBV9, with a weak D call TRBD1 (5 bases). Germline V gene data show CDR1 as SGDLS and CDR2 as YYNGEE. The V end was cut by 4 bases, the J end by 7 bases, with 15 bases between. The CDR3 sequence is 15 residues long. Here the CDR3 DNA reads TGTGCCAGCAGCTTTGCCGGGACGCTCAATTCACCCCTCCACTTT. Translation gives CASSFAGTLNSPLHF.

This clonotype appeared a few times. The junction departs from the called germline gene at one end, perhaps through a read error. In DNA form, the CDR3 reads TGCGCCAGCAGCTTGGCCGGGGGGCAAGACACCCAGTACTTC. Translation: CASSLAGGQDTQYF. V gene TRBV5-1 combines with J gene TRBJ2-5; possible D gene TRBD2, 7 bases. CDR3 length: 14 residues. The germline V gene has CDR1 SGHRS and CDR2 YFSETQ. The full variable domain, completed using reference TRBV5-1 and TRBJ2-5, is KAGVTQTPRYLIKTRGQQVTLSCSPISGHRSVSWYQQTPGQGLQFLFEYFSETQRNKGNFPGRFSGRQFSNSRSEMNVSTLELGDSALYLCASSLAGGQDTQYFGPGTRLLVL.

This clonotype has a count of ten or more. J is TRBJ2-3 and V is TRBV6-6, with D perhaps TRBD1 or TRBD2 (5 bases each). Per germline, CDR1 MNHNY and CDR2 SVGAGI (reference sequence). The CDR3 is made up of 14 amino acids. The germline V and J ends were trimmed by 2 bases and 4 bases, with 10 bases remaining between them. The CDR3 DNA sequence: TGTGCCAGCAGTTACCTGGGGGTCCCAGATACGCAGTATTTT. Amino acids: CASSYLGVPDTQYF.

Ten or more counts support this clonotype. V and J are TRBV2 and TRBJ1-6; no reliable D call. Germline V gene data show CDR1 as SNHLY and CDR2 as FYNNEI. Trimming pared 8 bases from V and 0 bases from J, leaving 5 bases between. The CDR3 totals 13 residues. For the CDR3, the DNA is TGTGCCAGCGGAAGCTCCTATAATTCACCCCTCCACTTT. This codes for CASGSSYNSPLHF. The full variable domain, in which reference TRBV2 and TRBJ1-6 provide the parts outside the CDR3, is EPEVTQTPSHQVTQMGQEVILRCVPISNHLYFYWYRQILGQKVEFLVSFYNNEISEKSEIFDDQFSVERPDGSNFTLKIRSTKLEDSAMYFCASGSSYNSPLHFGNGTRLTVT.

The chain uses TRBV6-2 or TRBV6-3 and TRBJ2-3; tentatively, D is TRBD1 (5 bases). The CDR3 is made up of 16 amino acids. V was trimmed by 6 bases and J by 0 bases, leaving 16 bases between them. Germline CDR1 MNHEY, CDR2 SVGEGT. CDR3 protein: CASRTNRQKSTDTQYF. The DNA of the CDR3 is TGTGCCAGCAGAACAAACCGACAGAAGAGCACAGATACGCAGTATTTT.

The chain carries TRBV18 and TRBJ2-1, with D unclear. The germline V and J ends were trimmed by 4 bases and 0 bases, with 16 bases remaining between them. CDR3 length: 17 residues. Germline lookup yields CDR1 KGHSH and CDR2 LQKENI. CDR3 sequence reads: CASSLSLFPSSYNEQFF. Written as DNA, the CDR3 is TGTGCCAGCTCACTATCCCTCTTCCCCAGCTCCTACAATGAGCAGTTCTTC. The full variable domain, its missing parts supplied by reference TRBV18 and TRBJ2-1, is NAGVMQNPRHLVRRRGQEARLRCSPMKGHSHVYWYRQLPEEGLKFMVYLQKENIIDESGMPKERFSAEFPKEGPSILRIQQVVRGDSAAYFCASSLSLFPSSYNEQFFGPGTRLTVL.